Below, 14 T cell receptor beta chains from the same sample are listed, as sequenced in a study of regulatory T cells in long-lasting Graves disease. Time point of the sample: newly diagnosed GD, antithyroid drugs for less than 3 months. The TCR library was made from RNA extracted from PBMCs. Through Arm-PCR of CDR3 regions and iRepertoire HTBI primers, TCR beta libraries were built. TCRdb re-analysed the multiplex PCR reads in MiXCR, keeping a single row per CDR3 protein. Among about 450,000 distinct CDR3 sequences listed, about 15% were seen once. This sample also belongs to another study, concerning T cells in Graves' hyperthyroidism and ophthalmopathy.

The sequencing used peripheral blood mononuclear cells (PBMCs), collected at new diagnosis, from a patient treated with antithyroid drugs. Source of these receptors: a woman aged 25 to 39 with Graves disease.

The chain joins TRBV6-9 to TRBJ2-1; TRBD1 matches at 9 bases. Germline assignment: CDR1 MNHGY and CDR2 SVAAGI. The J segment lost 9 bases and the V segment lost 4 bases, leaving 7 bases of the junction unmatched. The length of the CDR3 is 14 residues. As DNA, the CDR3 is TGTGCCAGCAGTTTGACAGGGGGTGGTGCTGAGCAGTTCTTC. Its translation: CASSLTGGGAEQFF.

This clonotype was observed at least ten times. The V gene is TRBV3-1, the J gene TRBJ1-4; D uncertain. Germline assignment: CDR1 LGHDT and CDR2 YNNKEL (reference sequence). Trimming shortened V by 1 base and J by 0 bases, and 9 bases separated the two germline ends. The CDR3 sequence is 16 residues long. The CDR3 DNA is TGTGCCAGCAGCCAAGTGGTGGGAGCAACTAATGAAAAACTGTTTTTT. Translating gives CASSQVVGATNEKLFF.

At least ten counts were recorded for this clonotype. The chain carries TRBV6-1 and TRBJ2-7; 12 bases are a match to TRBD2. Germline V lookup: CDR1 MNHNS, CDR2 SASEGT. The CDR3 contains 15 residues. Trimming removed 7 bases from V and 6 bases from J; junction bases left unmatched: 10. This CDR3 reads CASMTSGRVLLEQYF. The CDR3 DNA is TGTGCCAGCATGACTAGCGGGAGAGTGCTCCTCGAGCAGTACTTC.

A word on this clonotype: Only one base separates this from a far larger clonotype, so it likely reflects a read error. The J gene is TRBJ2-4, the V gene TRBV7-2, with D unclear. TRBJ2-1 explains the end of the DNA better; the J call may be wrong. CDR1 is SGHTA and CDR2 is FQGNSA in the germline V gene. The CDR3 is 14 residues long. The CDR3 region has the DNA TGTGCCAGCAGCTTAGCCACACTACTGGGCGAGCAGTTCTTC. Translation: CASSLATLLGEQFF.

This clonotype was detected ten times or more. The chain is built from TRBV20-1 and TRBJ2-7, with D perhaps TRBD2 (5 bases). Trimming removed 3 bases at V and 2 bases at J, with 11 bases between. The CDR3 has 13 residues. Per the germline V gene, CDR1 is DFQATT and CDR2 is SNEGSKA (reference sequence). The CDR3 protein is CSASRTPAYEQYF. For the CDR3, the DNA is TGCAGTGCTAGTCGGACTCCCGCCTACGAGCAGTACTTC.

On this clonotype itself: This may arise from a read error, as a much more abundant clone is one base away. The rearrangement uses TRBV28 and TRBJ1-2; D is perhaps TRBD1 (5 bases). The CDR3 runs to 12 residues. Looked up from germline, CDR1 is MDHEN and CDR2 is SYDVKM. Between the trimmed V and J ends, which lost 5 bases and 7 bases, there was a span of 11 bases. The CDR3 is CASSARGFGYTF. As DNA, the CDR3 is TGTGCCAGCAGTGCGAGGGGCTTTGGCTACACCTTC.

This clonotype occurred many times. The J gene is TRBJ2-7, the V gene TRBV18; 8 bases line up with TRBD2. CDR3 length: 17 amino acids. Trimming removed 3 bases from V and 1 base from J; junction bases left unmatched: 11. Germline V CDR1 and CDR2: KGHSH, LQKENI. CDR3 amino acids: CASSPYQAGVDSYEQYF. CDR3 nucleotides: TGTGCCAGCTCACCCTATCAAGCGGGAGTGGATTCCTACGAGCAGTACTTC.

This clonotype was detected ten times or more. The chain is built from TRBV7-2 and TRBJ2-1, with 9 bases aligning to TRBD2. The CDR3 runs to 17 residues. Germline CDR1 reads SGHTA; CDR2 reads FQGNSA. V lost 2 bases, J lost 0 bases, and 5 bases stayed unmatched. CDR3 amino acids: CASSLQAGGSSYNEQFF. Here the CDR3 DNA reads TGTGCCAGCAGCTTACAGGCGGGAGGGTCCTCCTACAATGAGCAGTTCTTC.

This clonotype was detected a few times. The CDR3 loop reads CASKGVRDFLLSIYNEQFF. CDR3 in DNA: TGTGCCAGCAAAGGGGTGCGGGATTTTTTACTGTCAATTTACAATGAGCAGTTCTTC. The chain recombines TRBV2 with TRBJ2-1; D might be TRBD2 (6 bases). This CDR3 is built from 19 residues. Trimming shortened V by 7 bases and J by 4 bases, and 29 bases separated the two germline ends. Per germline, CDR1 SNHLY and CDR2 FYNNEI.

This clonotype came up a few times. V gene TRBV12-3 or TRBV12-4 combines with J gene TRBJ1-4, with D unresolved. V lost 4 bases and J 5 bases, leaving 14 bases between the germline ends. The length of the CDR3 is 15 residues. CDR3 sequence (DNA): TGTGCCAGCAGTTCCACCGAGGATGGAAATGAAAAACTGTTTTTT. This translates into CASSSTEDGNEKLFF.

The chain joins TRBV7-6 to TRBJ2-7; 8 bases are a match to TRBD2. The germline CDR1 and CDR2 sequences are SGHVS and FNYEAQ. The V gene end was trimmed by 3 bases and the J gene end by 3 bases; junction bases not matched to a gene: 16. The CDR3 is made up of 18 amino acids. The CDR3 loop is CASSFTILGTSAIYEQYF. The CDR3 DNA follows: TGTGCCAGCAGCTTCACTATATTGGGGACTAGTGCGATCTACGAGCAGTACTTC.

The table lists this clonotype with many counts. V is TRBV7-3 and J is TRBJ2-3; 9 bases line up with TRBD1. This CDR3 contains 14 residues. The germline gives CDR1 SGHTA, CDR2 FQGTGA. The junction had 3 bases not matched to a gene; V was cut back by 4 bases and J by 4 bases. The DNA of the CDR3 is TGTGCCAGCAGCTACAGGGGGCCGGCAGATACGCAGTATTTT. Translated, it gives CASSYRGPADTQYF.

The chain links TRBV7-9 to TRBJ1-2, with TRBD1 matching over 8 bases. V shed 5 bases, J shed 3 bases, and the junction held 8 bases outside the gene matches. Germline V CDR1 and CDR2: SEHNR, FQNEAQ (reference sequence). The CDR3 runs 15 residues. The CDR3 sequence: CASSPTGTGDYGYTF. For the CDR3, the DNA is TGTGCCAGCAGCCCGACCGGGACAGGAGACTATGGCTACACCTTC.

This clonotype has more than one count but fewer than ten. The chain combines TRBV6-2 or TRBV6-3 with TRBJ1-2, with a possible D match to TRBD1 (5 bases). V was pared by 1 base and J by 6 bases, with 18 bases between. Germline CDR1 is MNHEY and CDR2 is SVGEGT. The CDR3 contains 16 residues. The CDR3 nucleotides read TGTGCCAGCAGTTACTACCTGGGGGAGGGGCTGGATGGCTACACCTTC. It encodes CASSYYLGEGLDGYTF.